A single sample gave rise to the 6 T cell receptor beta chains below, sequenced in a study of T cell changes during pregnancy in multiple sclerosis (dated by TCRdb to the late 2010s). Library preparation employed the immunoSEQ multiplex PCR assay. TCRdb's version of the immuneACCESS table is confined to in-frame rearrangements and falls short of the full clone set. An unresolved V gene accounts for under half of the shortfall where checked; the remainder is of unknown origin. The sample profile shows about 41,000 clones; 70% to 90% of them were found once. In total, the top ten clones hold more than 0.55% of the sample. This specimen consisted of CD4+ T cells from peripheral blood mononuclear cells, obtained in the first trimester of pregnancy. The receptors stem from a female donor with multiple sclerosis, enrolled in a pregnancy study.

This chain links TRBV28 with TRBJ1-1; TRBD1 aligns across 8 bases. The CDR3 sequence is 13 residues long. The V gene's germline CDR1 is MDHEN and CDR2 SYDVKM. The V segment lost 3 bases and the J segment 4 bases; nucleotides outside the gene matches: 1. CDR3 nucleotides: TGTGCCAGCAGTTTCAGGGGGCTCACTGAAGCTTTCTTT. Protein sequence: CASSFRGLTEAFF.

This clone has just one count. The V and J genes are TRBV18 and TRBJ2-7; D might be TRBD2 (6 bases). This CDR3 region has 14 residues. Germline V gene data show CDR1 as KGHSH and CDR2 as LQKENI. Deletions cut 1 base from V and 3 bases from J, with 10 bases between. The DNA for the CDR3 is TGTGCCAGCTCACCACGGCGGGAACTCTACGAGCAGTACTTC. This gives the protein CASSPRRELYEQYF.

J is TRBJ2-7 and V is TRBV13; 12 nucleotides agree with TRBD2. Germline V lookup: CDR1 PRHDT, CDR2 FYEKMQ (reference sequence). The CDR3 extends over 18 amino acids. Germline trimming cut 2 bases from V and 5 bases from J; bases unmatched to any gene: 13. The CDR3 reads CASSLTGLAGGAVHEQYF. The CDR3 region has the DNA TGTGCCAGCAGCTTAACAGGGCTAGCGGGAGGGGCGGTGCACGAGCAGTACTTC.

The chain couples TRBV28 to TRBJ1-5; the match to TRBD1 covers 7 bases. Germline-derived CDR1 and CDR2 are MDHEN and SYDVKM. With 7 bases clipped from V and 4 bases from J, the junction kept 16 bases outside the gene matches. This CDR3 comprises 17 residues. CDR3 sequence reads: CASTTSGQRTSNQPQHF. The CDR3 DNA is TGTGCCAGCACCACCTCGGGACAGCGAACTAGTAATCAGCCCCAGCATTTT.

The table lists this clone with a count of one. The CDR3 protein is CASSLAGSGYGYTF. The CDR3 DNA sequence: TGTGCCAGCAGCTTGGCGGGAAGTGGCTATGGCTACACCTTC. V is TRBV5-4 and J is TRBJ1-2; no clear D. V was cut by 0 bases and J by 4 bases, with 10 bases left in between. Germline CDR1 and CDR2: SGHNT and YYREEE (reference sequence). The CDR3 runs 14 residues. The whole variable domain, remainder taken from reference TRBV5-4 and TRBJ1-2, is ETGVTQSPTHLIKTRGQQVTLRCSSQSGHNTVSWYQQALGQGPQFIFQYYREEENGRGNFPPRFSGLQFPNYSSELNVNALELDDSALYLCASSLAGSGYGYTFGSGTRLTVV.

CDR3 in amino acids: CASSLDRTYEQYF. The CDR3 nucleotides read TGTGCCAGCAGCTTAGACAGAACCTACGAGCAGTACTTC. The chain joins TRBV11-1 to TRBJ2-7, with D unresolved. Trimming took 1 base from V and 2 from J, leaving 6 bases between them. Germline CDR1 reads SGHAT; CDR2 reads FQDESV (reference sequence). The CDR3 totals 13 residues. The full variable domain, completed using reference TRBV11-1 and TRBJ2-7, is EAEVAQSPRYKITEKSQAVAFWCDPISGHATLYWYRQILGQGPELLVQFQDESVVDDSQLPKDRFSAERLKGVDSTLKIQPAELGDSAMYLCASSLDRTYEQYFGPGTRLTVT.